This paragraph reports one TCR beta chain. Its antigen is not known. Per the germline V gene, CDR1 is SGHRS and CDR2 is YFSETQ. The V and J ends lost 4 bases and 7 bases, in that order; junction bases with no gene match: 10. This CDR3 region has 15 residues. It was with 60 Vbeta and 13 Jbeta primers that the PCR ran. Authors' data handling: Counted up in a later analysis, unique TCR beta chains came to some 82 million, with about 9.9 million shared. The data were produced by immunoSEQ multiplex PCR, yet TCRdb's version contains in-frame clones alone and is incomplete. That table supplies the V and J calls and clone size; D and trimming were determined from the DNA. The table lists 150,000 to 200,000 clones, approximately 80% of them singletons, with 4% to 6% in the top ten. The data stem from a study of cytomegalovirus exposure and HLA in healthy donors. Findings and caveats of the study: Cytomegalovirus association was listed for 164 TCR beta chains. Across donors, sequencing depth was assumed by presence/absence analyses to be roughly uniform. Evidence from a later analysis indicated that most CMV-associated TCR beta chains looked HLA-restricted.

V is TRBV5-1 and J is TRBJ1-4; TRBD1 matches 7 bases. Sample: PBMCs. This TCR derives from a man younger than 35 in good health and CMV-seronegative. The CDR3: CASSQQRGQSEKLFF. In DNA form, the CDR3 reads TGCGCCAGCAGCCAGCAAAGGGGGCAAAGTGAAAAACTGTTTTTT.